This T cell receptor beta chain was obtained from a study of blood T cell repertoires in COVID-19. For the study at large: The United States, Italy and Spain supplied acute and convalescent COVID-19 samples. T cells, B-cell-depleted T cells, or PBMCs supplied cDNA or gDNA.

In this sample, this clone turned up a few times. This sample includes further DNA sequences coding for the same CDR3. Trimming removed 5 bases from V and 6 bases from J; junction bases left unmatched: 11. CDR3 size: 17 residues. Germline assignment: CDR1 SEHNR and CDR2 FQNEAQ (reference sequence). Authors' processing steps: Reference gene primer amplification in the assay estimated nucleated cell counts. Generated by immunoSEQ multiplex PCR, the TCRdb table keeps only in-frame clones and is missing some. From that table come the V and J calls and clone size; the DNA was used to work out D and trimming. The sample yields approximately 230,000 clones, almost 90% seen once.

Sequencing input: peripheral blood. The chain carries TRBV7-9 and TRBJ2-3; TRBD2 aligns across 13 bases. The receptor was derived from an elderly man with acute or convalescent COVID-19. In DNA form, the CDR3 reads TGTGCCAGCAGCCCACTAGCGGGGGGGGCAATGGGGGATACGCAGTATTTT. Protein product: CASSPLAGGAMGDTQYF.